This T cell receptor beta chain came from a study of CD8 T cells in ankylosing spondylitis. General observations from the study: Among TCR beta sequences, a motif of 7 to 9 highly homologous variants appeared characteristic of ankylosing spondylitis blood. Within matched ankylosing spondylitis synovial fluid, disease-linked clones were reportedly significantly enriched.

Notes on this clonotype: Its antigen is currently unknown.

Preparation of TCR beta libraries was done by quantitative 5'-RACE with molecular barcodes. TCRdb fed the 5' RACE reads into MiXCR, producing one record per CDR3 protein. Among approximately 260,000 distinct CDR3 sequences listed, 8% to 9.5% were seen once. V lost 2 bases and J lost 1, with 13 bases in between. The CDR3 is 16 amino acids. Germline CDR1 is LNHNV and CDR2 is YYDKDF (reference sequence). This TCR was sampled from a male donor with ankylosing spondylitis or in good health (not recorded which). The sample taken for sequencing was blood, either unsorted or a sorted T cell fraction (not recorded which). The chain carries TRBV15 and TRBJ2-3, with a weak D call TRBD1 (6 bases). The CDR3 reads CATSRRAGARTDTQYF. As DNA, the CDR3 is TGTGCCACCAGCAGAAGGGCAGGGGCTCGCACAGATACGCAGTATTTT. The full variable domain, in which reference TRBV15 and TRBJ2-3 provide the parts outside the CDR3, is DAMVIQNPRYQVTQFGKPVTLSCSQTLNHNVMYWYQQKSSQAPKLLFHYYDKDFNNEADTPDNFQSRRPNTSFCFLDIRSPGLGDTAMYLCATSRRAGARTDTQYFGPGTRLTVL.